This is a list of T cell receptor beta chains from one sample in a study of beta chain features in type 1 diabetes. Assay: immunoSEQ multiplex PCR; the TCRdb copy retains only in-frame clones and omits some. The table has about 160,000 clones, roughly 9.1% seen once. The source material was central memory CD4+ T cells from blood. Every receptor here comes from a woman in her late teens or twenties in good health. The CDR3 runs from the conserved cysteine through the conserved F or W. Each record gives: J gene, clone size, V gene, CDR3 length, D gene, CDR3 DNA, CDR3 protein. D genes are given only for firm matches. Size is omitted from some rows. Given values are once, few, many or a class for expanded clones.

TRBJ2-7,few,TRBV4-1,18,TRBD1,TGCGCCAGCAGCCCTGGCCCGGGACAGGGATTGTCTGTGTACGAGCAGTACTTC,CASSPGPGQGLSVYEQYF
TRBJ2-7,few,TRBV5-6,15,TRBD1,TGTGCCAGCAGCTCGACAGGGGAGGCCACCTACGAGCAGTACTTC,CASSSTGEATYEQYF
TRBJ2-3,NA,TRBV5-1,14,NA,TGCGCCAGCAGCTTTAAGCTTAGCACAGATACGCAGTATTTT,CASSFKLSTDTQYF
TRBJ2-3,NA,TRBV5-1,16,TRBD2,TGCGCCAGCAGCTTGGAAGGCGGGGGGGCGACAGATACGCAGTATTTT,CASSLEGGGATDTQYF
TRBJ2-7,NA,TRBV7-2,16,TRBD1,TGTGCCAGCAGCTTAGTAGAGTCAGGGGGTCCCTACGAGCAGTACTTC,CASSLVESGGPYEQYF
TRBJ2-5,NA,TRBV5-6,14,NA,TGTGCCAGCAGCTTGACGCAGGGCCAAGAGACCCAGTACTTC,CASSLTQGQETQYF
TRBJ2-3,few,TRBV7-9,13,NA,TGTGCCAGCAGCTCGCCCAGCGCAGATACGCAGTATTTT,CASSSPSADTQYF
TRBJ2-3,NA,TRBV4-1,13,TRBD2,TGCGCCAGCAGCCAAGAGCCGGGGGGGATGCAGTATTTT,CASSQEPGGMQYF
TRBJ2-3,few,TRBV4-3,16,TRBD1,TGCGCCAGCAGCTACCTAGGACAGGGGGCGGTAGATACGCAGTATTTT,CASSYLGQGAVDTQYF
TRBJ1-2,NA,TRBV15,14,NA,TGTGCCACCAGCAGAGGGGGGGGCGCCTATGGCTACACCTTC,CATSRGGGAYGYTF
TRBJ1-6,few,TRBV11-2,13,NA,TGTGCCAGCAGCTTAGATGGAGGATCACCCCTCCACTTT,CASSLDGGSPLHF
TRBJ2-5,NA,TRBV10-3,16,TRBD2,TGTGCCATCAGTGAATCGGGCGGGAGTGATGGTGAGACCCAGTACTTC,CAISESGGSDGETQYF
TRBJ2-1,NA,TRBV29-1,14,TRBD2,TGCAGCGCCCAACGCCTACTAGCGGACAATGAGCAGTTCTTC,CSAQRLLADNEQFF
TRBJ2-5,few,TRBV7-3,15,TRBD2,TGTGCCAGCAGCTTGGGACTAGCGGAAACAGAGACCCAGTACTTC,CASSLGLAETETQYF
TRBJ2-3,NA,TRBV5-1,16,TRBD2,TGCGCCAGCAGCTCTCGGGCTAGCGGGGCCACAGATACGCAGTATTTT,CASSSRASGATDTQYF
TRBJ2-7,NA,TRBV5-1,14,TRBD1,TGCGCCAGCAGCCCCGCGGCAGGGGGTATCGAGCAGTACTTC,CASSPAAGGIEQYF
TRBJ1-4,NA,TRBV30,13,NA,TGTGCCTGGATGGGCAGGGATTTTGAAAAACTGTTTTTT,CAWMGRDFEKLFF
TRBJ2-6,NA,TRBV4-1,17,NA,TGCGCCAGCAGCCAAGGAACCCTGACGCGGGGGGCCAACGTCCTGACTTTC,CASSQGTLTRGANVLTF